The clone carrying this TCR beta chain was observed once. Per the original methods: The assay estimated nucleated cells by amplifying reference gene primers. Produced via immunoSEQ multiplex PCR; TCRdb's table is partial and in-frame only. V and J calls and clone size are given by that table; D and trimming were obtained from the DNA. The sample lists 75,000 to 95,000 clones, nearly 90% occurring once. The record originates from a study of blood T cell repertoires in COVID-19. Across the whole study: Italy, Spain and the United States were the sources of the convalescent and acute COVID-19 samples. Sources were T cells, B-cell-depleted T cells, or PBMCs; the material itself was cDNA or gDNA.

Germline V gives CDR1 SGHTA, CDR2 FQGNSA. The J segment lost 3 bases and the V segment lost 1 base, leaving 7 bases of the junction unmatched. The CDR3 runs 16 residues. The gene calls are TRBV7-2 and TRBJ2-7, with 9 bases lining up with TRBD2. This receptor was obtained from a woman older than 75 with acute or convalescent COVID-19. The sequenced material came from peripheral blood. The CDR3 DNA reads TGTGCCAGCAGCTTAGGAGCGGGAGGAGGTTTCTACGAGCAGTACTTC. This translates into CASSLGAGGGFYEQYF.